A single sample gave rise to the 21 T cell receptor beta chains below, sequenced in a study of early T cells in non-severe SARS-CoV-2 infection. TCRdb re-derived calls from the 5' RACE reads in MiXCR, one entry per CDR3 protein. The sample contains around 78,000 distinct CDR3 sequences, 10% of which appear only once. The starting material was whole blood, obtained at baseline. Receptors originate from an adult who was a healthcare worker with PCR-confirmed SARS-CoV-2 infection or an uninfected control (not recorded which).

The chain is built from TRBV6-5 and TRBJ1-5; 10 positions match TRBD1. The CDR3 runs to 16 residues. CDR1 and CDR2 from the germline V gene are MNHEY and SVGAGI. The junction had 7 bases not matched to a gene; V was cut back by 5 bases and J by 3 bases. The CDR3 bases are TGTGCCAGCAGTGACAGGACAGGGGGGATCAATCAGCCCCAGCATTTT. This encodes CASSDRTGGINQPQHF.

Only a few counts were recorded for this clonotype. This chain links TRBV5-6 with TRBJ2-3; D remains ambiguous. This CDR3 region has 15 residues. V was trimmed by 2 bases and J by 0 bases, leaving 10 bases between them. From germline, CDR1 is SGHDT and CDR2 YYEEEE. The CDR3 DNA is TGTGCCAGCAGCTTCTGGACGGAGAGCACAGATACGCAGTATTTT. Amino acid sequence: CASSFWTESTDTQYF.

This clonotype has ten or more counts. V usage is TRBV12-3 or TRBV12-4 and J usage is TRBJ2-5; 14 bases match TRBD2. After removal of 10 bases from V and 5 bases from J, the junction contained 12 bases not matched to a gene. The CDR3 covers 16 residues. The CDR3 DNA follows: TGTGCCACCTCCATGACTAGCGGGGGGGTCTCGGAGACCCAGTACTTC. This encodes CATSMTSGGVSETQYF.

The gene calls are TRBV11-3 and TRBJ2-1; TRBD1 is a possible D gene (7 bases). V was trimmed by 0 bases and J by 5 bases, leaving 11 bases between them. CDR1 SGHNT and CDR2 YENEEA come from the germline V gene. CDR3 length equals 15 residues. In DNA form, the CDR3 reads TGTGCCAGCAGCTTAGAACAGGGGAGGAACAATGAGCAGTTCTTC. It is translated as CASSLEQGRNNEQFF.

This clonotype was counted between two and nine times. V usage is TRBV4-1 and J usage is TRBJ1-1, with no clear D. The V and J ends lost 1 base and 1 base respectively, with 4 bases between them. Germline lookup yields CDR1 MGHRA and CDR2 YSYEKL. The CDR3 has 13 amino acids. The CDR3 DNA follows: TGCGCCAGCAGCCAAGTAGCGAACACTGAAGCTTTCTTT. Translated: CASSQVANTEAFF.

This clonotype was observed a handful of times. The genes are TRBV10-3 and TRBJ1-1, with 7 bases aligning to TRBD1. The germline V gene has CDR1 ENHRY and CDR2 SYGVKD. Trimming removed 10 bases from V and 0 bases from J; junction bases left unmatched: 11. The CDR3 contains 15 residues. The CDR3, as DNA: TGTGCCACGACGACCTTACAGGGGCTGAACACTGAAGCTTTCTTT. Protein: CATTTLQGLNTEAFF.

Regarding this clonotype: Compared with germline, one end of the junction differs, possibly owing to a read error. This chain connects TRBV19 to TRBJ2-2; D might be TRBD1 or TRBD2, each matching 6 bases. The CDR3 is made up of 13 amino acids. The germline CDR1 and CDR2 sequences are LNHDA and SQIVND (reference sequence). In DNA, the CDR3 is TGTGCCAGTAGTATCGGGGGCACCCGGGAGCTGTTTTTT. Translated, it gives CASSIGGTRELFF.

This clonotype was seen ten or more times. The chain links TRBV7-2 to TRBJ1-3; D is unresolved. Trimming left V 3 bases short and J 0 bases short, with 3 bases between. CDR1 and CDR2 (germline): SGHTA, FQGNSA. CDR3 size: 13 residues. CDR3 region: CASSFLSGNTIYF. The CDR3 DNA is TGTGCCAGCAGCTTTCTCTCTGGAAACACCATATATTTT.

The genes are TRBV21-1 and TRBJ1-3; TRBD1, the D gene given by the table, was not confirmed from the DNA. TRBV21-1 is a pseudogene segment. The length of the CDR3 is 14 residues. CDR3 sequence: CASSGQGTENTIYF. As DNA, the CDR3 is TGTGCCAGCAGCGGGCAGGGGACGGAAAACACCATATATTTT.

The chain uses TRBV12-3 or TRBV12-4 and TRBJ1-1; unclear D gene. CDR3 size: 12 residues. Trimming removed 1 base from V and 8 bases from J, with 8 bases in between. CDR3 coding DNA: TGTGCCAGCAGTTTAGTATCATGGGAAGCTTTCTTT. This sequence encodes CASSLVSWEAFF.

This clonotype was seen a single time. This chain uses TRBV7-2 with TRBJ1-1; 10 positions agree with TRBD1. The germline gives CDR1 SGHTA, CDR2 FQGNSA. The ends lost 3 bases at V and 8 bases at J; junction bases unmatched: 6. The CDR3 contains 14 residues. CDR3 sequence: CASSFSTGGLEAFF. The CDR3 DNA reads as TGTGCCAGCAGCTTTTCGACAGGGGGCCTAGAAGCTTTCTTT.

This chain connects TRBV29-1 to TRBJ2-6; D is unresolved. This CDR3 has 13 amino acids. CDR1 SQVTM and CDR2 ANQGSEA come from the germline V gene. V lost 4 bases to trimming and J lost 2 bases, with 6 bases between them. CDR3 DNA: TGCAGCGTTGGCCGGGCTGGGGCCAACGTCCTGACTTTC. Its translation is CSVGRAGANVLTF.

This clonotype was found many times. CDR3 coding DNA: TGTGCCACCAGTGGAGGGAGCCCCGGGGAGCTGTTTTTT. Encoded protein: CATSGGSPGELFF. The chain uses TRBV24-1 and TRBJ2-2, with a weak D call TRBD2 (5 bases). Per germline, CDR1 KGHDR and CDR2 SFDVKD. The CDR3 is 13 amino acids. V was shortened by 5 bases and J by 6 bases, with 9 bases between the two germline ends.

This chain connects TRBV5-6 to TRBJ2-5; D might be TRBD2 (6 bases). CDR1 is SGHDT, CDR2 YYEEEE, per germline. Trimming pared 4 bases from V and 0 bases from J, leaving 10 bases between. The CDR3 totals 14 residues. CDR3 DNA: TGTGCCAGCAGCCACCCTAGCGACCAAGAGACCCAGTACTTC. This sequence encodes CASSHPSDQETQYF.

This clonotype has just a few counts. The genes are TRBV7-2 and TRBJ1-6, with 7 bases lining up with TRBD1. This CDR3 comprises 18 residues. Per germline, CDR1 SGHTA and CDR2 FQGNSA. V shed 2 bases and J 8 bases; nucleotides not matched to a gene: 15. In DNA, the CDR3 is TGTGCCAGCAGCTTAATTTGGCAGGGGGATCTAAGAGATTCACCCCTCCACTTT. This gives the protein CASSLIWQGDLRDSPLHF.

V and J are TRBV5-6 and TRBJ2-2, with D perhaps TRBD1 (6 bases). Germline-derived CDR1 and CDR2 are SGHDT and YYEEEE. This CDR3 has 16 residues. The ends were cut back, 0 bases at V and 1 base at J, with 10 bases in the middle. CDR3 sequence reads: CASSLAGRGNTGELFF. CDR3 nucleotide sequence: TGTGCCAGCAGCTTGGCGGGCAGGGGGAACACCGGGGAGCTGTTTTTT.

This clonotype was counted many times. V usage is TRBV7-2 and J usage is TRBJ1-1, with 7 positions matching TRBD1. The CDR3 has 15 residues. J gave up 5 bases and V 2 bases, and 8 bases lay outside the gene matches. Germline CDR1 SGHTA, CDR2 FQGNSA. The CDR3 is CASSLRIQGKTEAFF. The CDR3, as DNA: TGTGCCAGCAGCTTAAGGATACAGGGGAAAACTGAAGCTTTCTTT.

At least ten counts were recorded for this clonotype. The chain employs TRBV30 and TRBJ1-6; 10 bases align to TRBD1. CDR3 length: 15 amino acids. The germline V gene encodes CDR1 GTSNPN and CDR2 SVGIG (reference sequence). The V and J ends lost 1 base and 8 bases, in that order; junction bases with no gene match: 5. CDR3: CAWSAGTGVHSPLHF. As DNA, the CDR3 is TGTGCCTGGAGTGCCGGGACAGGGGTCCATTCACCCCTCCACTTT.

This chain joins TRBV5-5 and TRBJ2-3, with TRBD2 matching 14 bases. Trimming at V came to 5 bases and at J to 6 bases, leaving 11 bases not matched to a gene. The CDR3 is made up of 17 amino acids. Germline CDR1 SGHKS, CDR2 YYEKEE (reference sequence). The CDR3: CASSGGLAGASPDTQYF. CDR3 DNA sequence: TGTGCCAGCAGTGGGGGACTAGCGGGGGCCTCCCCGGATACGCAGTATTTT. Full variable domain (missing parts from reference TRBV5-5 and TRBJ2-3): DAGVTQSPTHLIKTRGQQVTLRCSPISGHKSVSWYQQVLGQGPQFIFQYYEKEERGRGNFPDRFSARQFPNYSSELNVNALLLGDSALYLCASSGGLAGASPDTQYFGPGTRLTVL.

The CDR3 loop is CASSTRTSGATDTQYF. CDR3 nucleotides: TGTGCCAGCAGTACGCGGACTAGCGGGGCCACAGATACGCAGTATTTT. The chain couples TRBV6-2 or TRBV6-3 to TRBJ2-3; 12 bases fit TRBD2. V was clipped by 5 bases and J by 2 bases; unmatched bases: 5. The CDR3 runs 16 residues. The germline V gene has CDR1 MNHEY and CDR2 SVGEGT.

This clonotype came up many times. The chain recombines TRBV5-4 with TRBJ2-1, with 7 bases matching TRBD2. Germline CDR1 and CDR2: SGHNT and YYREEE (reference sequence). V was pared by 1 base and J by 4 bases, with 5 bases of the junction left unmatched. The CDR3 spans 15 residues. The CDR3 reads CASSLSGVVYNEQFF. As DNA, the CDR3 is TGTGCCAGCAGCTTGAGCGGGGTCGTTTACAATGAGCAGTTCTTC.